Listed here are 5 T cell receptor beta chains from one sample, sequenced in a study of T cells after yellow fever vaccination. TCRdb re-derived calls from the 5' RACE reads in MiXCR, one entry per CDR3 protein. In the table there are some 260,000 distinct CDR3 sequences, around 4.9% of which are singletons. This specimen consisted of CD4+ T cells sorted from PBMCs, obtained on the day of the yellow fever booster vaccination. Receptors were obtained from a man aged 18-30 years who received the YFV17D yellow fever vaccine.

This sequence joins TRBV11-2 and TRBJ2-7, with D unclear. The V end was cut by 3 bases, the J end by 0 bases, with 12 bases between. This CDR3 has 15 residues. The germline gives CDR1 SGHAT, CDR2 FQNNGV. The DNA for the CDR3 is TGTGCCAGCAGCTTCCGATACGTGAGCTCCTACGAGCAGTACTTC. Translation gives CASSFRYVSSYEQYF.

This clonotype was detected only a few times. This chain links TRBV10-3 with TRBJ1-1; D might be TRBD1 (6 bases). Deletions cut 0 bases from V and 5 bases from J, with 16 bases between. The CDR3 covers 16 residues. Germline V gene data show CDR1 as ENHRY and CDR2 as SYGVKD. The CDR3 reads CAISESGGARYTEAFF. The CDR3 region has the DNA TGTGCCATCAGTGAGTCGGGGGGGGCGCGTTATACTGAAGCTTTCTTT.

Only a few counts were recorded for this clonotype. CDR3 DNA: TGCAGCGTTGGGACAGGGGTAGCCAAAAACATTCAGTACTTC. This gives the protein CSVGTGVAKNIQYF. The V and J genes are TRBV29-1 and TRBJ2-4, with 9 nucleotides matching TRBD1. With 4 bases clipped from V and 0 bases from J, the junction kept 1 base outside the gene matches. Germline values: CDR1 SQVTM, CDR2 ANQGSEA. CDR3 length: 14 amino acids. Combining the CDR3 with reference TRBV29-1 and TRBJ2-4 gives the whole variable domain SAVISQKPSRDICQRGTSLTIQCQVDSQVTMMFWYRQQPGQSLTLIATANQGSEATYESGFVIDKFPISRPNLTFSTLTVSNMSPEDSSIYLCSVGTGVAKNIQYFGAGTRLSVL.

This clonotype was observed a handful of times. The chain is built from TRBV18 and TRBJ2-2, with no clear D. V was clipped by 4 bases and J by 6 bases, with 12 bases between them. Germline V CDR1 and CDR2: KGHSH, LQKENI. The CDR3 sequence is 14 residues long. The CDR3 is CASSLSGDAGELFF. CDR3 nucleotides: TGTGCCAGCTCACTAAGTGGAGATGCCGGGGAGCTGTTTTTT.

This clonotype was found many times. The V gene is TRBV6-6, the J gene TRBJ2-7; 11 bases agree with TRBD1. In germline, CDR1 is MNHNY, CDR2 SVGAGI (reference sequence). The CDR3 loop spans 14 amino acids. V gave up 5 bases and J gave up 4 bases; unmatched junction bases: 4. This CDR3 is CASSGTGGPYEQYF. The CDR3 bases are TGTGCCAGCAGTGGGACAGGGGGTCCGTACGAGCAGTACTTC.